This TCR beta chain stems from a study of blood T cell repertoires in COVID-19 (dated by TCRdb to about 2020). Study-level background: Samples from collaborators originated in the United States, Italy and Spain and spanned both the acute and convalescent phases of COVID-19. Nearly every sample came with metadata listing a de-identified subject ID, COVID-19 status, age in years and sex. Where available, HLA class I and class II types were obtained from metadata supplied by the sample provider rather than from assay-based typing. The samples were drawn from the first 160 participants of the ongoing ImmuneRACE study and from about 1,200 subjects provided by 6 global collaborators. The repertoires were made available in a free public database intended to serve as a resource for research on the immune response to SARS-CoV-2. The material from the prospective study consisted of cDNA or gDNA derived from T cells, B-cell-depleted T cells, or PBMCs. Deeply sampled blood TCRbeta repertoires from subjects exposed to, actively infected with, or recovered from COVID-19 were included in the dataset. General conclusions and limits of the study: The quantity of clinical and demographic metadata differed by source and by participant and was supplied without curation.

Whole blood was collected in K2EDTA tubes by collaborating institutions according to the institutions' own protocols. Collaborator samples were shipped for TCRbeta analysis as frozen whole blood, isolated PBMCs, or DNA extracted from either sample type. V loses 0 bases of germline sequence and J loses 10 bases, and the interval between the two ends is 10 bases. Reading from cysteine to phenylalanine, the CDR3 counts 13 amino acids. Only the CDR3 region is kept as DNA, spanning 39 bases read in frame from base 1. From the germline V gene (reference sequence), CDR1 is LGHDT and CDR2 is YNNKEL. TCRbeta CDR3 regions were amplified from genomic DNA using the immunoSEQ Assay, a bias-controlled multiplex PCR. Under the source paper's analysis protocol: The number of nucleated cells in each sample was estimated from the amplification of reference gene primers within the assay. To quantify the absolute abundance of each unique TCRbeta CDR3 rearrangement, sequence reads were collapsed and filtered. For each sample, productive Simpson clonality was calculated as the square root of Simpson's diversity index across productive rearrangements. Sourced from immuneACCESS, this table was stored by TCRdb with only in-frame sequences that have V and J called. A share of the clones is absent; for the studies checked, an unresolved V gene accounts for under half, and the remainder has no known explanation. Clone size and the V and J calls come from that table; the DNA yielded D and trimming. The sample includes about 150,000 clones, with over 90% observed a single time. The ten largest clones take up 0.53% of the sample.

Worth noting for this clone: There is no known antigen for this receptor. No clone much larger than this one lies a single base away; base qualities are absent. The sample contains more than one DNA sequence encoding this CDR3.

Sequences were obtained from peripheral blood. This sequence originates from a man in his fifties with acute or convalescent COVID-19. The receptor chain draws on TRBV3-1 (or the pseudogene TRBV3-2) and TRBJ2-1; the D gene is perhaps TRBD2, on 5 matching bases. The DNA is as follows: TGTGCCAGCAGCCAAGATCGGAGGCGGGAGCAGTTCTTC. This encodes CASSQDRRREQFF.